Below, one TCR beta chain is given with its context. Its antigen has not been determined. Per-nucleotide qualities are absent, and no much larger clonotype sits a single base away. From the germline V gene, CDR1 is SGHTA and CDR2 is FQGNSA. V is cut by 6 bases and J by 2 bases, and the space between the germline ends is 13 bases. Spanning cysteine to phenylalanine, the CDR3 consists of 14 amino acids. Kept here is only the CDR3 DNA, which spans 42 bases and is read in frame from base 1. These data originate in a study of cytomegalovirus exposure and HLA in healthy donors listed by TCRdb under 2017. For context, the study as a whole: An earlier analysis of under 600 of the donors reported about 250 Gb of sequence data and 117 million unique TCR beta sequences from about 180 million T cells. Both class I and class II loci were covered by HLA typing, at four-digit resolution. An early release covering about 600 HLA-typed donors comprised about 300 gigabases of sequencing data and tens of millions of unique TCR sequences. The study profiled the T cell repertoires of 500 to 800 subjects by immunosequencing and related them to cytomegalovirus serostatus. The aim of the study was to test whether cataloging public T cell receptors could identify signatures of past pathogen exposure. A separate validation cohort of roughly 120 different subjects was used in addition to the roughly 700-subject first cohort. A later analysis re-analyzed previously published TCR beta repertoires from 666 donors and added high-resolution HLA genotyping to study TCR occurrence patterns. To predict cytomegalovirus infection status, the study brought together high-throughput TCR immunosequencing, statistical association of individual TCRs with disease status, and machine learning. Donor age, sex, ethnicity and CMV serostatus were compiled together with the repertoire data. In a later genetic analysis, genome-wide SNP genotypes for about 65% of the 666 donors were used, and that subset was treated as a discovery cohort. Typing coverage differed by locus: A, B, C, DRB1 and DQB1 were typed in roughly 620-640 donors, DQA1 in 522, DPA1 in some 570, and DPB1 in 472. Among the roughly 410 genotyped donors, approximately 76% belonged to the genetic ancestry cluster associated with self-reported Caucasian donors. In an earlier analysis of a few hundred of the donors, high-throughput TCR beta sequencing was used to judge whether each TCR beta V gene segment behaved as functional or pseudogenic. Roughly 5 DR-DQ haplotypes were treated as single units for association and clustering because of strong linkage in the cohort. In the later analysis, no new phenotypic data were used to find candidate immune exposures; instead, reliance was placed on TCR beta sequences and their occurrence across donors. Every discovery cohort repertoire had been produced on one sequencing platform. On average, 235,054 unique TCR beta nucleotide sequences were sequenced per donor among some 430 genotyped donors of the cohort, with roughly 20% of those sequences being non-productive. Beyond this particular receptor, the publication reports: The presence/absence analyses assumed that sequencing depth was roughly uniform across donors, and that assumption may not be true. A later genetic analysis reported fewer N-insertions in productive TCRs among donors in an Asian-associated ancestry cluster than the approximately 670-donor mean. Because the 87-base-pair reads could not distinguish some IMGT-functional V segments, including TRBV6-2 and TRBV6-3, those segments were excluded. The sequencing pipeline was judged likely to have produced a cluster of highly shared sequence variants as a technical artifact. Because some donors lacked HLA typing at each locus, the association tests relied only on the typed subset. In an earlier analysis of several hundred of the donors, most TCR beta V segments were observed in productive rearrangements about 87% or about 30% of the time, broadly matching IMGT annotations. For the cohort, immune exposure information was limited to CMV serostatus. It was suggested by the authors that the approach could potentially be generalized to other disease states and immunological phenotypes. When HLA alleles, especially DR and DQ, strongly co-occurred, TCR associations were difficult to assign to individual alleles. Several of the top co-occurrence clusters appeared to be linked to parvovirus B19, influenza, CMV and Epstein-Barr virus, according to a later analysis. In vitro tests confirmed that a few of the cytomegalovirus-associated TCR beta chains recognize cytomegalovirus antigens. Linkage disequilibrium might explain the correlated functional status among segregating V segments, but an unknown experimental factor could not be excluded. A later analysis associated about 17,000 TCR beta sequences with specific HLA alleles at a false discovery rate of 0.05. A further reported finding was that TCR beta sequences accurately predicted the HLA-A and HLA-B alleles for most subjects in the first cohort. Cytomegalovirus status was reported to be diagnosed by the classifier with high specificity and sensitivity in both the original and validation cohorts. The study listed 150 to 200 TCR beta chains as associated with cytomegalovirus. Most CMV-associated TCR beta chains appeared to be HLA-restricted in a later analysis, and the HLA associations seemed to be driven largely by CMV exposure. V-gene and J-gene trimming of TCR beta chains was associated with a missense DCLRE1C variant in a later genetic analysis, and the association was replicated in an independent cohort. While some public TCRs were present in many individuals, most TCR sequences turned up only very rarely across donors. In a later analysis, HLA-associated TCR beta chains were found to be more clonally expanded and to have lower generation probabilities than equally common non-associated chains. In this cohort, only TCR beta chains were sequenced, and detectable features were limited by the absence of alpha or paired-chain data. In a later analysis, TCR association rates were found to vary across HLA loci, with the most associated TCRs seen for DRB1 alleles and the fewest for HLA-C alleles. Because counts were too low, under 20 rarely observed V segments, including chromosome 9 orphons, were left out of the earlier analysis of a few hundred of the donors.

In total, approximately 700 healthy bone marrow donors made up the cohort. All cohort members were sampled while nominally healthy, although unrecorded immune exposures were likely present. The donor was CMV seropositive and belonged to the group of 250 to 300 seropositive cohort members. Each donor provided a peripheral blood sample, and peripheral blood mononuclear cells were used for TCR beta sequencing. Genomic DNA was extracted from the blood cell samples with the Qiagen DNeasy Blood Extraction Kit. The library was generated by the immunoSEQ multiplex PCR assay. For the multiplex PCR, a mixture combining 60 forward primers for TCR Vbeta segments and 13 reverse primers for TCR Jbeta segments was used. The CDR3 region of rearranged TCR beta genes was amplified from genomic DNA with a multiplex PCR assay. Amplified TCR beta libraries were sequenced as 87-base-pair reads on the Illumina HiSeq System. The published analysis was carried out like this. Across the 666 repertoires, a later analysis counted 80 million or so unique TCR beta chains, around 11 million of which were shared by at least two donors. Raw reads were error-corrected and collapsed into unique sequences by a nearest-neighbor algorithm in which closely related sequences were merged to remove PCR and sequencing errors. Alignment of CDR3 sequences to IMGT reference sequences was used to assign V, D and J gene segments. Each retained sequence needed at least a six-nucleotide match to both a V gene segment and a J gene segment. A rearrangement was called productive if the CDR3 had no stop codons and remained in frame with V and J, and every other rearrangement was called non-productive. CDR3 was defined according to IMGT convention as the region running from the second conserved V-encoded cysteine to the conserved J-encoded phenylalanine. The earlier analysis of a few hundred of the donors excluded sequences that lacked an unambiguous match to a single V gene segment. An earlier analysis of 550 to 650 of the donors classified V segments as functional when productive rearrangements were above 56.7% and as segregating when the standard deviation between donors was above 5%. A statistical classification framework was built for diagnosing cytomegalovirus status from the catalog of TCR beta chain sequences. In a later analysis, TCR nucleotide sequences were compared against IMGT/GENE-DB human TR gene sequences so that V and J genes could be assigned. In a later analysis, CDR3 sequences and most-parsimonious VDJ recombination scenarios were assigned using the TCRdist pipeline. In a later analysis, each TCR beta chain was defined by its CDR3 amino acid sequence together with its V-gene family, and reads without a unique V-gene family were excluded. In a later analysis, 450 to 600 highly shared, low-generation-probability nucleotide sequences were removed to address suspected cross-contamination and a sequencing artifact. For each public chain, a later analysis derived a clonal expansion index from normalized ranks of inferred template counts within each repertoire. In a later analysis, generation probabilities were computed with a VDJ recombination model fitted to out-of-frame rearrangements, and the resulting probabilities were checked against IGoR. In a later analysis, hypergeometric tests were used to score TCR-TCR, TCR-HLA and TCR-CMV co-occurrence, with a repertoire-size bias correction applied to TCR pairs. A later analysis estimated false discovery rates by permuting HLA or CMV assignments 20 times. In a later analysis, co-occurring TCRs were grouped using DBSCAN, with TCRdist sequence similarity added in when clustering inside HLA-allele-positive subsets. Repertoires with fewer than 30,000 or more than 120,000 public chains were left out of co-occurrence clustering, as were a handful of repertoires with anomalous nucleotide sharing. TCRdb retrieved this table from immuneACCESS and kept in-frame rearrangements only. Not all clones are present; in checked studies, unresolved V genes account for under half, and no reason is known for the remainder. V, J and clone size reflect that table, while D and trimming were determined from the DNA. This sample is represented by around 150,000 clones; about 81% of them were singletons. Of the sample, over 1.2% is held by the ten largest clones.

The sequenced sample was PBMCs. This receptor was obtained from a girl aged 10 to 17 in good health and CMV-seropositive. The chain links TRBV7-2 with TRBJ1-1, with a weak D call of TRBD1 (5 bases match). Read as DNA, the sequence is TGTGCCAGCAGACCCTGGGGCAGCAACACTGAAGCTTTCTTT. This translates into CASRPWGSNTEAFF.